The clone carrying this T cell receptor beta chain has a handful of counts. Its antigen remains unidentified. Alongside a J-beta primer mix, a sample-barcoded 5' primer served in a second PCR lasting roughly 7 to 11 cycles. MiXCR, applied by TCRdb to the 5' RACE reads, yields one record per CDR3 protein. The sample lists approximately 1.5 million distinct CDR3 sequences; roughly 32% were seen once. The sample is drawn from a study of blood T cells in healthy people across ages. The CDR3 runs to 18 residues. CDR1 and CDR2 from the germline V gene are SGHTA and FQGNSA. Losses at the gene ends were 3 bases for V and 4 bases for J; bases not matched to a gene: 16. Findings and caveats of the study: Diversity of TCR beta correlated strongly with naive T cell percentage.

The clonotype originates from a woman in her twenties or thirties in good health. The chain carries TRBV7-2 and TRBJ1-2; 8 bases map to TRBD1. Sequenced material: blood. The CDR3 nucleotides are TGTGCCAGCAGCTTTAGTCCGGGTACGAGACAGGGGTCCTATGGCTACACCTTC. Translation gives CASSFSPGTRQGSYGYTF. Complete variable domain (other parts from reference TRBV7-2 and TRBJ1-2): GAGVSQSPSNKVTEKGKDVELRCDPISGHTALYWYRQSLGQGLEFLIYFQGNSAPDKSGLPSDRFSAERTGGSVSTLTIQRTQQEDSAVYLCASSFSPGTRQGSYGYTFGSGTRLTVV.